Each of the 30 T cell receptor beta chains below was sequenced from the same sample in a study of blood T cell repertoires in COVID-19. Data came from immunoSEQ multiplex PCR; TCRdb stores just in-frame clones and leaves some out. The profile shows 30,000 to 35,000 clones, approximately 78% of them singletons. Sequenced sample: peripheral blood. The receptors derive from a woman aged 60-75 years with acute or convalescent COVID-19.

The CDR3 region is CASSPDSGGYGYTF. The CDR3 DNA is TGTGCCAGCAGCCCGGACAGCGGCGGCTATGGCTACACCTTC. The gene calls are TRBV5-5 and TRBJ1-2; D is perhaps TRBD1 (6 bases). Looked up from germline, CDR1 is SGHKS and CDR2 is YYEKEE (reference sequence). V was clipped by 4 bases and J by 4 bases, with 14 bases between them. This CDR3 comprises 14 residues.

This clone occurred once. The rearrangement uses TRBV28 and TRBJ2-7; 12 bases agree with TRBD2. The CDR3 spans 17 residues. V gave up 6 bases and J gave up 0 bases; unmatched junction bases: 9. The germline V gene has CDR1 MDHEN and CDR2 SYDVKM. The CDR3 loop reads CASRETSGGPISYEQYF. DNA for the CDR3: TGTGCCAGCAGAGAAACTAGCGGGGGGCCTATCTCCTACGAGCAGTACTTC.

The chain's CDR3 is CASSFTATSDRLIPEQYF. The CDR3 coding sequence is TGTGCCAGCAGCTTCACTGCTACTTCGGACAGACTAATCCCGGAGCAGTACTTC. This chain joins TRBV7-9 and TRBJ2-7; D is possibly TRBD1 (6 bases). There are 18 residues in the CDR3. V lost 3 bases and J 7 bases, leaving 28 bases between the germline ends. Germline CDR1 and CDR2: SEHNR and FQNEAQ (reference sequence).

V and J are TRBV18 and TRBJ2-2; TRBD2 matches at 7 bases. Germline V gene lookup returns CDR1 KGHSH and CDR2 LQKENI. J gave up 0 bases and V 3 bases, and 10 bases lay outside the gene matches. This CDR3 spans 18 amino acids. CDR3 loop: CASSPFPGGTPNTGELFF. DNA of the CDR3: TGTGCCAGCTCACCCTTTCCGGGGGGAACTCCGAACACCGGGGAGCTGTTTTTT.

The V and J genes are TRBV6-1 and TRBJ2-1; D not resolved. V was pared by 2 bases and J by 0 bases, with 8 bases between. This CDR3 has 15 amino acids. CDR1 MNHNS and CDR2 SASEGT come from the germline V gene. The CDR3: CASSEQVGSYNEQFF. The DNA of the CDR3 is TGTGCCAGCAGTGAACAGGTCGGCTCCTACAATGAGCAGTTCTTC.

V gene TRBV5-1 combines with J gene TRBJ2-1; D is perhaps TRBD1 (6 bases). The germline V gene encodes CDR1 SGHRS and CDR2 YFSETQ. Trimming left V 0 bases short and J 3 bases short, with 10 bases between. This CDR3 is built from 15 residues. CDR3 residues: CASSLDLTGYNEQFF. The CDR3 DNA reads TGCGCCAGCAGCTTGGATTTGACAGGCTACAATGAGCAGTTCTTC.

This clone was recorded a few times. This CDR3 is CASSERLAREQYF. The DNA of the CDR3 is TGTGCCAGCAGTGAAAGGTTAGCGCGGGAGCAGTACTTC. The chain combines TRBV2 with TRBJ2-7, with a tentative D call TRBD2 (5 bases). CDR1 SNHLY and CDR2 FYNNEI come from the germline V gene. CDR3 length: 13 amino acids. V gave up 2 bases and J gave up 7 bases, with 12 bases separating them.

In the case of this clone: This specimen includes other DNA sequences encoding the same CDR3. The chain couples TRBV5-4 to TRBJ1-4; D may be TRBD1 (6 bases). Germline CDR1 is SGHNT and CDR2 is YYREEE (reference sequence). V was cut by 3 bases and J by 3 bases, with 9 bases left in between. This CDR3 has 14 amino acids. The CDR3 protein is CASSYTGPNEKLFF. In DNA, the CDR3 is TGTGCCAGCAGCTATACAGGGCCTAATGAAAAACTGTTTTTT.

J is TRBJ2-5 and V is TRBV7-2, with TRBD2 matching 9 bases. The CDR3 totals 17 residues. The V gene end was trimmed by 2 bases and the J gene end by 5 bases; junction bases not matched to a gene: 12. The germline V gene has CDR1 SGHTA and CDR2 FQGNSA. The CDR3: CASSLRSGGFEMETQYF. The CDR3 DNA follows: TGTGCCAGCAGCTTACGTAGCGGGGGTTTCGAGATGGAGACCCAGTACTTC.

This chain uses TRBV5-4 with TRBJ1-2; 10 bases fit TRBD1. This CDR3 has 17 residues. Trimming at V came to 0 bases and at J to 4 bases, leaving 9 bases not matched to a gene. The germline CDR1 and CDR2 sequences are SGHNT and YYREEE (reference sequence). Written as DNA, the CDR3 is TGTGCCAGCAGCTTGGGTGGGACAGGGGATTTCGGCTATGGCTACACCTTC. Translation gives CASSLGGTGDFGYGYTF. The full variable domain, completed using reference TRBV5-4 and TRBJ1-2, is ETGVTQSPTHLIKTRGQQVTLRCSSQSGHNTVSWYQQALGQGPQFIFQYYREEENGRGNFPPRFSGLQFPNYSSELNVNALELDDSALYLCASSLGGTGDFGYGYTFGSGTRLTVV.

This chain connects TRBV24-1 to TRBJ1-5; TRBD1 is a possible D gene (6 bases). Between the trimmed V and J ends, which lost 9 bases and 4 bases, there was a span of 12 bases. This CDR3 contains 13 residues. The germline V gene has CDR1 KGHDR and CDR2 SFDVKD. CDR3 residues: CATGDRLNQPQHF. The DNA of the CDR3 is TGTGCCACCGGCGACAGGCTAAATCAGCCCCAGCATTTT.

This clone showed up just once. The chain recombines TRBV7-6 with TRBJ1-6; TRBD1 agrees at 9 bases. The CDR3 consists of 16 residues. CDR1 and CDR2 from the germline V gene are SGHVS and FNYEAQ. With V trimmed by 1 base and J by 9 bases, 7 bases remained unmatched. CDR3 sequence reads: CASSLDPGQGSSPLHF. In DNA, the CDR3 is TGTGCCAGCAGCTTAGACCCGGGACAGGGTTCTTCACCCCTCCACTTT.

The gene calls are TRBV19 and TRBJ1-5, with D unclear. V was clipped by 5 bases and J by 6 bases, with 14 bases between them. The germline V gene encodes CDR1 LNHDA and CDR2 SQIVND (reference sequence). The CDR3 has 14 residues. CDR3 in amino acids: CASSPRGTSQPQHF. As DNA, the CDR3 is TGTGCCAGTAGTCCACGGGGTACGAGTCAGCCCCAGCATTTT.

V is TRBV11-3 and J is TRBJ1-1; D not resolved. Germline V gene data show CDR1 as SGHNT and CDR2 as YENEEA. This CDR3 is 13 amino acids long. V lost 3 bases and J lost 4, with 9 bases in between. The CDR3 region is CASSFSEGTEAFF. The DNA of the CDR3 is TGTGCCAGCAGCTTTTCGGAGGGCACTGAAGCTTTCTTT.

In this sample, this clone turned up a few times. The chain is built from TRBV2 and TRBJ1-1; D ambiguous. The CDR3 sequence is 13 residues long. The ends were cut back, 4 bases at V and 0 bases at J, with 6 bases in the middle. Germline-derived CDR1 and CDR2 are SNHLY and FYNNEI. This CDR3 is CASSGEVNTEAFF. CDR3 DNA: TGTGCCAGCAGTGGGGAGGTGAACACTGAAGCTTTCTTT.

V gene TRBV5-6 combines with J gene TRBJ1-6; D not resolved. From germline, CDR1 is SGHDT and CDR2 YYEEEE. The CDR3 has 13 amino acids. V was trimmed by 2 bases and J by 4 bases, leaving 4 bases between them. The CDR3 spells CASSFSYNSPLHF. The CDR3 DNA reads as TGTGCCAGCAGCTTTTCGTATAATTCACCCCTCCACTTT.

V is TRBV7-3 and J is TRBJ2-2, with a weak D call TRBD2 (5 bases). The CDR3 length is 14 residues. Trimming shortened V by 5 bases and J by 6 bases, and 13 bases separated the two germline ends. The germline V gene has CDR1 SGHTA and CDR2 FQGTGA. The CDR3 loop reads CASSTPSYPGELFF. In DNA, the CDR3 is TGTGCCAGCAGCACTCCTAGCTACCCCGGGGAGCTGTTTTTT.

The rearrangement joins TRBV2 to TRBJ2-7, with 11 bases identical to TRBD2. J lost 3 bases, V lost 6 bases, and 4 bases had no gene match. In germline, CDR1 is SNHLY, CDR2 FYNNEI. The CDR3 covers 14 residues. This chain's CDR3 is CASSLTSGDYEQYF. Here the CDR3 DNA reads TGTGCCAGCAGCCTGACTAGCGGGGACTACGAGCAGTACTTC.

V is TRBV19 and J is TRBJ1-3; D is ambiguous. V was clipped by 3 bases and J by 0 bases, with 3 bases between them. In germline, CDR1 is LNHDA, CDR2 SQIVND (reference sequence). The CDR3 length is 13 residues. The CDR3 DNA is TGTGCCAGTAGTATCAGCTCTGGAAACACCATATATTTT. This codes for CASSISSGNTIYF.

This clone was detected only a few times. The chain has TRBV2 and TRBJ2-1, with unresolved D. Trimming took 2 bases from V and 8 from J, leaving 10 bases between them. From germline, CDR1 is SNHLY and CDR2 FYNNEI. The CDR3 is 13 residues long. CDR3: CASSEPAGYEQFF. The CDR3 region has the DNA TGTGCCAGCAGTGAACCCGCAGGCTATGAGCAGTTCTTC.

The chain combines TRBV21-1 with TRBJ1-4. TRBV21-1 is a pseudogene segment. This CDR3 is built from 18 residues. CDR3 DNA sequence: TGTGCCAGCAGTCCATCTGGGGGGGGTAATTGGTCCAATGAAAAACTGTTTTTT. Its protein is CASSPSGGGNWSNEKLFF.

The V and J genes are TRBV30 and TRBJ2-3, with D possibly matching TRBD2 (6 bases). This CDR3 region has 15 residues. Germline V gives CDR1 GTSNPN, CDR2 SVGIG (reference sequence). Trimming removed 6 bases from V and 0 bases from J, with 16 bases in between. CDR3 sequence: CACTVAAGSTDTQYF. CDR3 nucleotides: TGTGCCTGTACAGTAGCGGCGGGAAGCACAGATACGCAGTATTTT.

The CDR3 DNA follows: TGTGCCAGCAGTCCGACGGGACAGGGGGTGGATGAGCAGTTCTTC. Translated, it gives CASSPTGQGVDEQFF. The chain couples TRBV28 to TRBJ2-1; 11 nucleotides match TRBD1. The CDR3 contains 15 residues. Per the germline V gene, CDR1 is MDHEN and CDR2 is SYDVKM. V lost 5 bases and J lost 8; bases outside the gene matches: 8.

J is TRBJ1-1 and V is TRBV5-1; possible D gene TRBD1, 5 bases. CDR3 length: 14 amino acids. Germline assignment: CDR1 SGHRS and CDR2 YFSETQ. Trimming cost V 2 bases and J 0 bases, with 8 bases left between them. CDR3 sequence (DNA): TGCGCCAGCAGCTTATCAGGGTTGAACACTGAAGCTTTCTTT. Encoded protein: CASSLSGLNTEAFF. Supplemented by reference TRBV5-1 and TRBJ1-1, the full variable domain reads KAGVTQTPRYLIKTRGQQVTLSCSPISGHRSVSWYQQTPGQGLQFLFEYFSETQRNKGNFPGRFSGRQFSNSRSEMNVSTLELGDSALYLCASSLSGLNTEAFFGQGTRLTVV.

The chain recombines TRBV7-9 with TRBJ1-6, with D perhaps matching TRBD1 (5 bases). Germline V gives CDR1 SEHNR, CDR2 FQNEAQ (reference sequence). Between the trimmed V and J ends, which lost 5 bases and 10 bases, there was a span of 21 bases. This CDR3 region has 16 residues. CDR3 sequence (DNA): TGTGCCAGCAGCCGAGGGGCCGGGAGGGGCGAGTCACCCCTCCACTTT. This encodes CASSRGAGRGESPLHF.

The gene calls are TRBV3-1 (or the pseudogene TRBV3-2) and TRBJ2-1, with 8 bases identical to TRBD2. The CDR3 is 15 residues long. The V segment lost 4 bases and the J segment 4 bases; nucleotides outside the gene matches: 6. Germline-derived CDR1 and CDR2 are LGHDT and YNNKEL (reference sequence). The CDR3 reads CASSLGLALYNEQFF. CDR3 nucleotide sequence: TGTGCCAGCAGCCTTGGACTAGCCCTGTACAATGAGCAGTTCTTC.

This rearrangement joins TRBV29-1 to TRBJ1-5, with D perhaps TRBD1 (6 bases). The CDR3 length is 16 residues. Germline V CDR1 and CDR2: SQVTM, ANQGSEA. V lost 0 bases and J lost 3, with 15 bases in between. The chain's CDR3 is CSVEDPTGRPNQPQHF. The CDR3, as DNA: TGCAGCGTTGAAGATCCGACAGGTCGCCCCAATCAGCCCCAGCATTTT. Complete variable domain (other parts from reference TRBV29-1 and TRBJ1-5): SAVISQKPSRDICQRGTSLTIQCQVDSQVTMMFWYRQQPGQSLTLIATANQGSEATYESGFVIDKFPISRPNLTFSTLTVSNMSPEDSSIYLCSVEDPTGRPNQPQHFGDGTRLSIL.

The CDR3 nucleotides read TGTGCCAGCAGTTATGCAGGCCCGTATAGCAATCAGCCCCAGCATTTT. The encoded protein is CASSYAGPYSNQPQHF. The chain recombines TRBV6-5 with TRBJ1-5; D uncertain. CDR3 length: 16 amino acids. Trimming took 3 bases from V and 0 from J, leaving 12 bases between them. CDR1 and CDR2 (germline): MNHEY, SVGAGI.

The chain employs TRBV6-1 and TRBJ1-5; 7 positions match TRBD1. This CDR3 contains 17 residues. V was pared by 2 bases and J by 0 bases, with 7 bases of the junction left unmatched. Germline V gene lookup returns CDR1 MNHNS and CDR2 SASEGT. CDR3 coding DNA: TGTGCCAGCAGTGAAAGGCCGACAGGGATTAGCAATCAGCCCCAGCATTTT. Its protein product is CASSERPTGISNQPQHF.

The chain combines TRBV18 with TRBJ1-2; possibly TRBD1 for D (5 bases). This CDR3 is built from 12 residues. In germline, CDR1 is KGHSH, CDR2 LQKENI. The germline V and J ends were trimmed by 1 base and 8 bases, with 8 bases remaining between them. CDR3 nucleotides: TGTGCCAGCTCACCACAGGGGCGAGGCTACACCTTC. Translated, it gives CASSPQGRGYTF. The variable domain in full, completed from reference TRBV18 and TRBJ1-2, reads NAGVMQNPRHLVRRRGQEARLRCSPMKGHSHVYWYRQLPEEGLKFMVYLQKENIIDESGMPKERFSAEFPKEGPSILRIQQVVRGDSAAYFCASSPQGRGYTFGSGTRLTVV.